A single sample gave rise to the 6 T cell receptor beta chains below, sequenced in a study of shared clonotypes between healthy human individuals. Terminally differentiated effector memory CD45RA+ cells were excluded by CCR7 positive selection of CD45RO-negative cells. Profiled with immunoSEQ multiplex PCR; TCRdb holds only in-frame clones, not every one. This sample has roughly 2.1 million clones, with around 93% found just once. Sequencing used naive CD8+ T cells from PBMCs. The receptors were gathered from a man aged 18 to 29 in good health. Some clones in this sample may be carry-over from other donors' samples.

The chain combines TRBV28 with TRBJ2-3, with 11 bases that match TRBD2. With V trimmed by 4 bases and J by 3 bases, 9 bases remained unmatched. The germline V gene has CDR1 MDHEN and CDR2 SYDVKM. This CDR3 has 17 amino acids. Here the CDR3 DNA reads TGTGCCAGCAGTTCCGAAGGGACTAGCGGATGGACAGATACGCAGTATTTT. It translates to CASSSEGTSGWTDTQYF.

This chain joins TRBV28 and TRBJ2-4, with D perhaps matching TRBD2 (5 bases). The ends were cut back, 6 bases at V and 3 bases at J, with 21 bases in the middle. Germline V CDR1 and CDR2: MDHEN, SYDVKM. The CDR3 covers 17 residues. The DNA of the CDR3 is TGTGCCAGCAGCTCCCGGGATAGCACCCTTGACAAAAACATTCAGTACTTC. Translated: CASSSRDSTLDKNIQYF.

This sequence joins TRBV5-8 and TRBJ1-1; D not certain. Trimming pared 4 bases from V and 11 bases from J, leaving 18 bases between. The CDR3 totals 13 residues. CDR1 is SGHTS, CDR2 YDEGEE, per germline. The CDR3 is CASSKPVRPWAFF. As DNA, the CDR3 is TGTGCCAGCAGCAAACCCGTCCGCCCCTGGGCTTTCTTT. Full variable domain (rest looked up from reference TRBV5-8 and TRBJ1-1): EAGVTQSPTHLIKTRGQQATLRCSPISGHTSVYWYQQALGLGLQFLLWYDEGEERNRGNFPPRFSGRQFPNYSSELNVNALELEDSALYLCASSKPVRPWAFFGQGTRLTVV.

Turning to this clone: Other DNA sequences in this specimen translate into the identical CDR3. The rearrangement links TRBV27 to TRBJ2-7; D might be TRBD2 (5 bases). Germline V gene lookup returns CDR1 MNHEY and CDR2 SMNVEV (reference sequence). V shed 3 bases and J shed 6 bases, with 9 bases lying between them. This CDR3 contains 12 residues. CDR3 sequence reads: CASSFSGSEQYF. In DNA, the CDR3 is TGTGCCAGCAGTTTCTCGGGGTCCGAGCAGTACTTC.

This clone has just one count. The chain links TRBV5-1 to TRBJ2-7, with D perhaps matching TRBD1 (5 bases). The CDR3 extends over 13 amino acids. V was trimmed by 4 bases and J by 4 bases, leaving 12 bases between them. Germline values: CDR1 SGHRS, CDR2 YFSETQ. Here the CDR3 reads CASSPDTKYEQYF. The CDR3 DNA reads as TGCGCCAGCAGCCCGGACACGAAGTACGAGCAGTACTTC.

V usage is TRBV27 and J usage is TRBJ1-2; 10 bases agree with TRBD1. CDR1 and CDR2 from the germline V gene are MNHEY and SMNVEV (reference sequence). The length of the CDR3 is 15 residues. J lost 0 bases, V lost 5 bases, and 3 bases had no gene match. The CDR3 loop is CASSRDRGPNYGYTF. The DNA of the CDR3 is TGTGCCAGCAGTCGGGACAGGGGACCTAACTATGGCTACACCTTC.